Following are 3 T cell receptor beta chains from one sample sequenced in a study of Ad26.COV2.S vaccination and SARS-CoV-2 variants. Sample treatment: some 20 received Ad26.COV2.S at low or high dose, single or two shots; about 5 received placebo; per-sample allocation not given. Specimen acquisition occurred on day 63 following the initial vaccine or placebo injection. Libraries were prepared by immunoSEQ multiplex PCR; TCRdb keeps only in-frame clonotypes and omits some of them. The profile covers approximately 300,000 clones, with about 86% appearing a single time and 1.5% to 2% taken by the ten largest. This material consisted of peripheral blood, taken in a trial of Ad26.COV2.S vaccine versus placebo. All receptors come from a person between 18 and 60 years old who received the Ad26.COV2.S COVID-19 vaccine or a placebo.

The chain combines TRBV5-1 with TRBJ1-2; 8 nucleotides match TRBD1. CDR1 is SGHRS, CDR2 YFSETQ, per germline. This CDR3 has 17 residues. V trimming: 1 base; J trimming: 7 bases; junction bases outside the gene matches: 15. The CDR3 sequence: CASSLSRGQAPWGGYTF. CDR3 in DNA: TGCGCCAGCAGCTTGAGTAGGGGACAGGCCCCGTGGGGTGGCTACACCTTC.

The chain recombines TRBV28 with TRBJ2-5, with D perhaps assigned TRBD1 or TRBD2 (5 bases each). The CDR3 has 14 residues. From germline, CDR1 is MDHEN and CDR2 SYDVKM. V was cut by 3 bases and J by 4 bases, with 12 bases left in between. CDR3 nucleotide sequence: TGTGCCAGCAGTTTGACCGGGGCGGGAGAGACCCAGTACTTC. This codes for CASSLTGAGETQYF.

This chain uses TRBV7-9 with TRBJ1-1; D call uncertain. Trimming stripped 3 bases from V and 0 bases from J, with 14 bases between. CDR3 length equals 16 residues. Germline V gene lookup returns CDR1 SEHNR and CDR2 FQNEAQ (reference sequence). The CDR3 protein is CASSFPFSGMNTEAFF. CDR3 in DNA: TGTGCCAGCAGCTTTCCTTTTTCGGGGATGAACACTGAAGCTTTCTTT. Together with reference TRBV7-9 and TRBJ1-1, the CDR3 gives the full variable domain: DTGVSQNPRHKITKRGQNVTFRCDPISEHNRLYWYRQTLGQGPEFLTYFQNEAQLEKSRLLSDRFSAERPKGSFSTLEIQRTEQGDSAMYLCASSFPFSGMNTEAFFGQGTRLTVV.